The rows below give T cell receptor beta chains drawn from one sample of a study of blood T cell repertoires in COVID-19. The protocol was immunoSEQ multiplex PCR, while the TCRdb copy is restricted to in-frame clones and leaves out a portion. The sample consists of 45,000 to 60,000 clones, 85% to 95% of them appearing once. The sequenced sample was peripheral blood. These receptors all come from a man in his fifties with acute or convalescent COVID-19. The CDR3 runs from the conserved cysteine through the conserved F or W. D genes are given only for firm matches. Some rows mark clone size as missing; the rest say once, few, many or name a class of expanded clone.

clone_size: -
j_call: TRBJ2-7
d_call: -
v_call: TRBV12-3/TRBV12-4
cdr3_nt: TGTGCCAGCAGTCACGGAGGCGAGCAGTACTTC
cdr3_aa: CASSHGGEQYF

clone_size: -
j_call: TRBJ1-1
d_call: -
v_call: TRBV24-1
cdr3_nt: TGTGCCACCAGTGACCCTGATAGCCAGTATGAAGCTTTCTTT
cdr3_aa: CATSDPDSQYEAFF

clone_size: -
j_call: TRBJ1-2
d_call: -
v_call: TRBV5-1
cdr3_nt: TGCGCCAGCAGCTTGGGACAAAACTATGGCTACACCTTC
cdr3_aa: CASSLGQNYGYTF

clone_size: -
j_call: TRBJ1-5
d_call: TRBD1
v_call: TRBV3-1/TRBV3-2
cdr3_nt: TGTGCCAGCAGTCCGGGACAGGCCAATCAGCCCCAGCATTTT
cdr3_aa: CASSPGQANQPQHF

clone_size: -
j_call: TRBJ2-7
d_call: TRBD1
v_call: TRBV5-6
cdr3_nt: TGTGCCAGCAGCTTGGACAGGGGACACGAGCAGTACTTC
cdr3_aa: CASSLDRGHEQYF

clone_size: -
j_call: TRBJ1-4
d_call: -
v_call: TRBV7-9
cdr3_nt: TGTGCCAGCAGCTTAGCTAGGGGGAATGAAAAACTGTTTTTT
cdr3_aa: CASSLARGNEKLFF

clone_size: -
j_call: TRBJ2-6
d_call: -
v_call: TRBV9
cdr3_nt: TGTGCCAGCAGCGACACAGGACAGAATACCTACTCTGGGGCCAACGTCCTGACTTTC
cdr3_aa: CASSDTGQNTYSGANVLTF

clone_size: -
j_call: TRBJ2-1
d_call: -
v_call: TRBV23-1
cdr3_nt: TGCGCCAGCAGTCGTACTAGAACCTACTACAATGAGCAGTTCTTC
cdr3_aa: CASSRTRTYYNEQFF

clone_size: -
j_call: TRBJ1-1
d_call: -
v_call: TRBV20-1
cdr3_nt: TGCAGTGAGCGGGGTAGCACTGAAGCTTTCTTT
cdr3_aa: CSERGSTEAFF

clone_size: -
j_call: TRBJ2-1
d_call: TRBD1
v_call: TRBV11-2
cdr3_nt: TGTGCCAGCAGCTTAGACCAGGGGGCCAATGAGCAGTTCTTC
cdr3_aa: CASSLDQGANEQFF

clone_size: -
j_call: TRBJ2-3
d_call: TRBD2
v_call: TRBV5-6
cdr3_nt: TGTGCCAGCAGCTTGGAAGTAGCGGGGGGACTTATTCGCACAGATACGCAGTATTTT
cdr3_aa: CASSLEVAGGLIRTDTQYF

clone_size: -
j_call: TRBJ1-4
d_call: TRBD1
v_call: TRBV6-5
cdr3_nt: TGTGCCAGCAGTTTCAACAGGGGGGGCGAAAAACTGTTTTTT
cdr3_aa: CASSFNRGGEKLFF

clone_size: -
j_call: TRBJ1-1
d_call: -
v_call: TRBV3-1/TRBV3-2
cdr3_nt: TGTGCCAGCAGCCAAGCAGGGAACACTGAAGCTTTCTTT
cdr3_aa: CASSQAGNTEAFF

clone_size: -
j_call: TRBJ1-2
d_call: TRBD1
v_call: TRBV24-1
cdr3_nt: TGTGCCACCAGTGATCCAGGGGGCTATGGCTACACCTTC
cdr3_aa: CATSDPGGYGYTF

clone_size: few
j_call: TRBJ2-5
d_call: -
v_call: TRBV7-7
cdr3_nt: TGTGCCAGCAGCTTAGGAGGGTGGCGGCAAGAGACCCAGTACTTC
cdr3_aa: CASSLGGWRQETQYF

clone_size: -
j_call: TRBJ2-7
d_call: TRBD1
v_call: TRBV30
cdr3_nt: TGTGCCTGGAACCGACAGGGCGTTATTCAGCCCGAGCAGTACTTC
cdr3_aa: CAWNRQGVIQPEQYF

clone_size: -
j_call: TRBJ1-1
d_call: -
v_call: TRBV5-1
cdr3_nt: TGCGCCAGCCATCAGGGGATGAACACTGAAGCTTTCTTT
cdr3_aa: CASHQGMNTEAFF

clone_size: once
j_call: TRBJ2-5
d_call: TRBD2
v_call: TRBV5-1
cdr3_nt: TGCGCCAGCAGCTTGGCCGGAAGAGCGGGGAATCAAGAGACCCAGTACTTC
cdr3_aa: CASSLAGRAGNQETQYF

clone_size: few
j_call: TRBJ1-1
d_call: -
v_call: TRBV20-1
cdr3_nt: TGCAGTGCTAGTGCGGAGGTGACGAACACTGAAGCTTTCTTT
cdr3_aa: CSASAEVTNTEAFF

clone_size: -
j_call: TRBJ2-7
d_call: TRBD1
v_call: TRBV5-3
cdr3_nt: TGTGCCAGAAGCGCCGACAGGGGCTACGAGCAGTACTTC
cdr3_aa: CARSADRGYEQYF

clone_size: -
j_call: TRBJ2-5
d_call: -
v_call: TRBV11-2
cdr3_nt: TGTGCCAGCAGCTCCGACGGGGAGACCCAGTACTTC
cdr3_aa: CASSSDGETQYF

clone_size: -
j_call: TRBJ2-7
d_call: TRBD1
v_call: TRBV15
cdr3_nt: TGTGCCACCAGCAGACGACAGGGGTCCTACGAGCAGTACTTC
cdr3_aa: CATSRRQGSYEQYF

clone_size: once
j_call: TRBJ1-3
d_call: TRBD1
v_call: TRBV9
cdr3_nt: TGTGCCAGCAGCATAAGAGGACAGGGTAACGGAAACACCATATATTTT
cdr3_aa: CASSIRGQGNGNTIYF

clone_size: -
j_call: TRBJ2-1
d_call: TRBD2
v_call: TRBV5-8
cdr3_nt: TGTGCCAGCAGCTTTCCCGGGACTAGCGGCAATGAGCAGTTCTTC
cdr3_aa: CASSFPGTSGNEQFF

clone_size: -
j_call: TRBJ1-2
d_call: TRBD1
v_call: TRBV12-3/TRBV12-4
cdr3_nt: TGTGCCAGCAGCAGGACAGGGGACGGCTACACCTTC
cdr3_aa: CASSRTGDGYTF

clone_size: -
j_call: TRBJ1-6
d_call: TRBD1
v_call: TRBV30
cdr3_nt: TGTGCCTGGAGTCCCGGACAGGCCGGTAATTCACCCCTCCACTTT
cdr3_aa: CAWSPGQAGNSPLHF

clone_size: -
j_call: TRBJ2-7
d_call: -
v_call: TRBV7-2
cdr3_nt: TGTGCCAGCAGCCCCGGCGGGACCTCCTACGAGCAGTACTTC
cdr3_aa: CASSPGGTSYEQYF

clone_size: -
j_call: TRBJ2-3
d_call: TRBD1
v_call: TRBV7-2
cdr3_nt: TGTGCCACCTCTGACAGGGTTTCAGATACGCAGTATTTT
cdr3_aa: CATSDRVSDTQYF

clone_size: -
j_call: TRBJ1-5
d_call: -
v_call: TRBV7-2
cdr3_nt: TGTGCCAGCAGCTTAGCTGACAGTGGGGTAAATCAGCCCCAGCATTTT
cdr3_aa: CASSLADSGVNQPQHF

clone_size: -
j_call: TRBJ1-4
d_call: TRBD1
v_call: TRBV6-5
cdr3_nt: TGTGCCAGCGGTCTCATAACAGGGGGCGCGGGGAAACTGTTTTTT
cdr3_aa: CASGLITGGAGKLFF

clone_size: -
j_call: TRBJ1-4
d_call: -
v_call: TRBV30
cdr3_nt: TGTGCCTGGAGTACACCCGGGGTTTGGAGTGAAAAACTGTTTTTT
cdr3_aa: CAWSTPGVWSEKLFF